This T cell receptor beta chain appears in the sequencing data of a study of blood T cell repertoires in COVID-19. Across the study: COVID-19 samples collected from the United States, Italy and Spain covered acute and convalescent phases. PBMCs, B-cell-depleted T cells, or T cells were the source of the cDNA or gDNA that made up the material.

Trimming removed 4 bases from V and 9 bases from J; junction bases left unmatched: 5. CDR1 and CDR2 from the germline V gene are SGHNT and YYREEE (reference sequence). The CDR3 covers 12 residues. Authors' processing steps: The assay estimated nucleated cells by amplifying reference gene primers. TCRdb keeps only in-frame clones here, not all; method: immunoSEQ multiplex PCR. V and J calls and clone size follow that table, whereas D and trimming were derived from the DNA. The sample has 200,000 or so clones; roughly 80% are singletons. The TCR sequence derives from a man aged 60-69 years with active or convalescent COVID-19. The sequencing sample was made of peripheral blood. The genes are TRBV5-4 and TRBJ2-3, with TRBD2 identical over 7 bases. In DNA form, the CDR3 reads TGTGCCAGCAGCCTGGGGCGGGAGACGCAGTATTTT. Translated: CASSLGRETQYF.